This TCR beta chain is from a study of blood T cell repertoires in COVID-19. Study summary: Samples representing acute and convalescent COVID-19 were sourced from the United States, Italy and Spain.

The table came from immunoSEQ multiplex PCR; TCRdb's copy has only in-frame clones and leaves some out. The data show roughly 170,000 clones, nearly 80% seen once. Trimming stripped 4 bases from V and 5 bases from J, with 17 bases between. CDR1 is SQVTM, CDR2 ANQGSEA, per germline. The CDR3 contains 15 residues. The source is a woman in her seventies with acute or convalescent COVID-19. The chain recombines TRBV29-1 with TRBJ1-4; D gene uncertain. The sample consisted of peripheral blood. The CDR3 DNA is TGCAGCGTTGGAGCGCCCTCGGGTGCAAATGAAAAACTGTTTTTT. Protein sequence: CSVGAPSGANEKLFF.